This TCR beta chain is from a study of cytomegalovirus exposure and HLA in healthy donors. Primers included in the PCR were 60 Vbeta and 13 Jbeta primers. Libraries were prepared by immunoSEQ multiplex PCR; TCRdb keeps only in-frame clonotypes and omits some of them. The table records fewer than 130,000 clones, around three quarters of them present only once. Overall study results and limits: A later analysis found TCR association rates differed by HLA locus, highest for DRB1 and lowest for HLA-C.

On this clone: Its antigen is not identified. An end of the junction does not agree with germline; a read error may underlie this.

The sequencing input was PBMCs. The receptor was isolated from a woman aged 40 to 50 in good health and CMV-seronegative.

This CDR3 is CSSSLVSLEQYF. The CDR3 DNA reads TGTTCCAGCAGCTTAGTCTCTCTCGAGCAGTACTTC. The V and J genes are TRBV7-9 and TRBJ2-7; D gene ambiguous. Germline values: CDR1 SEHNR, CDR2 FQNEAQ (reference sequence). The CDR3 totals 12 residues.